This T cell receptor beta chain was found in a study of technical replicates of blood from several donors. Measured with immunoSEQ multiplex PCR; TCRdb has only the in-frame clones, and not every one. The data show fewer than 85,000 clones, about 97% seen once. CDR1 is MNHNY, CDR2 SVGAGI, per germline (reference sequence). V lost 6 bases to trimming and J lost 5 bases; unmatched junction nucleotides: 8. The CDR3 totals 14 residues. This clone appeared once. The chain couples TRBV6-6 to TRBJ2-5, with TRBD1 identical over 8 bases. The TCR originated in a human donor in good health. Material: T cells isolated from PBMCs. The CDR3 spells CASSMTGVTETQYF. The CDR3 nucleotides read TGTGCCAGCAGCATGACAGGGGTAACGGAGACCCAGTACTTC.